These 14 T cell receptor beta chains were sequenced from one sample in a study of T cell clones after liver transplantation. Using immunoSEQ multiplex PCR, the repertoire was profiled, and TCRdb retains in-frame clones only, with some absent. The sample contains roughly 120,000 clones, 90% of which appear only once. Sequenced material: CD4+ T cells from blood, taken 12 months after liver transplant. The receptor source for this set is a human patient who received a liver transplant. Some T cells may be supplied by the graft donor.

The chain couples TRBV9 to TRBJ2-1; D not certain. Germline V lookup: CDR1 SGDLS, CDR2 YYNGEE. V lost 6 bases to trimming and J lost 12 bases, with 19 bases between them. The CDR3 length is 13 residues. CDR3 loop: CASNNGGQKVQFF. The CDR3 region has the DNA TGTGCCAGCAACAATGGCGGTCAGAAGGTGCAGTTCTTC.

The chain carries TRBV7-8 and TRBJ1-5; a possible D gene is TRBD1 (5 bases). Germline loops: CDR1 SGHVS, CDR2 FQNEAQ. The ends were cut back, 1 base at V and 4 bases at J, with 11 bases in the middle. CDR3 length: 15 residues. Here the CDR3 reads CASSLVAGPNQPQHF. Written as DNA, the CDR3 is TGTGCCAGCAGCTTAGTGGCGGGGCCGAATCAGCCCCAGCATTTT.

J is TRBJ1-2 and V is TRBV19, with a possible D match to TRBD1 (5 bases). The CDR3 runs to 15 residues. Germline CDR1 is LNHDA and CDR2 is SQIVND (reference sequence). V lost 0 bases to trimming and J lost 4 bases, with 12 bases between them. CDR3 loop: CASSIDGGMSYGYTF. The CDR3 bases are TGTGCCAGTAGTATAGATGGGGGAATGAGCTATGGCTACACCTTC.

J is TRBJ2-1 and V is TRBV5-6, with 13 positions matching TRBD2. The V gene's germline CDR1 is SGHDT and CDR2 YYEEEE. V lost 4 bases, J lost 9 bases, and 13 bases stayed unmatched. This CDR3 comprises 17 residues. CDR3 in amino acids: CASSLTLLAGGPGEQFF. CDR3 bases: TGTGCCAGCAGCCTTACCCTACTAGCGGGAGGGCCGGGTGAGCAGTTCTTC.

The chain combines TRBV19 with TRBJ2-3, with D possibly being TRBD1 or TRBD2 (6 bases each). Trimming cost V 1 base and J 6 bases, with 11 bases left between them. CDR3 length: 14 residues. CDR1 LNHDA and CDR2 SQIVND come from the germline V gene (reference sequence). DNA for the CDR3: TGTGCCAGTAGTATAGCAAGGGGGGCGGATACGCAGTATTTT. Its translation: CASSIARGADTQYF.

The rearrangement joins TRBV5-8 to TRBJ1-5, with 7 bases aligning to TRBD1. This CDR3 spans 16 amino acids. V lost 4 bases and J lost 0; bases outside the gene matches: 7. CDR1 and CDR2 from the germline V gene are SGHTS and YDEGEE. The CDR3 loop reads CASSPGTVYSNQPQHF. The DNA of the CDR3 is TGTGCCAGCAGCCCGGGGACAGTTTATAGCAATCAGCCCCAGCATTTT.

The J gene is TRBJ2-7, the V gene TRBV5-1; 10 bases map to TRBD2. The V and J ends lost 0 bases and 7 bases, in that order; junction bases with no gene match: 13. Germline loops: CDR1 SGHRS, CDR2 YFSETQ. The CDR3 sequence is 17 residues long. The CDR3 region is CASSLAWTSGIPLEQYF. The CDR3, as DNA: TGCGCCAGCAGCTTGGCTTGGACTAGCGGTATTCCTCTGGAGCAGTACTTC.

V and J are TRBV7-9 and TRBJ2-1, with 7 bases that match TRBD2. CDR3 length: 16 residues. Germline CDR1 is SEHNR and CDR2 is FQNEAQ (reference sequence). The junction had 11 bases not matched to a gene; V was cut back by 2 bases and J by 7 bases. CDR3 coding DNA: TGTGCCAGCAGCTTAACTGAGGGACTACAGCCAAATGAGCAGTTCTTC. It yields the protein CASSLTEGLQPNEQFF.

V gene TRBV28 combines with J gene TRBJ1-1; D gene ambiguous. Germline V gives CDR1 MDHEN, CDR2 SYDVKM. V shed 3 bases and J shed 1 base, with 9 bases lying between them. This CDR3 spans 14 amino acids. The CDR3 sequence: CASSLRPENTEAFF. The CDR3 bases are TGTGCCAGCAGTTTGAGACCGGAGAACACTGAAGCTTTCTTT.

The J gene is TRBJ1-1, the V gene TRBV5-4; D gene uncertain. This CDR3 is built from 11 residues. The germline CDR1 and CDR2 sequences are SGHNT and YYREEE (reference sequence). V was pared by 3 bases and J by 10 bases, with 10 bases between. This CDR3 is CASSSGSPAFF. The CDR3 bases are TGTGCCAGCAGCTCTGGCTCCCCAGCTTTCTTT.

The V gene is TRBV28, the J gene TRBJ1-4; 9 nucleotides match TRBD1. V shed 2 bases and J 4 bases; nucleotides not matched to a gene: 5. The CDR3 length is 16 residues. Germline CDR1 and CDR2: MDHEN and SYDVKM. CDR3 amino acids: CASSLGAGQGNEKLFF. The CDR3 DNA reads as TGTGCCAGCAGTTTAGGGGCGGGACAGGGTAATGAAAAACTGTTTTTT.

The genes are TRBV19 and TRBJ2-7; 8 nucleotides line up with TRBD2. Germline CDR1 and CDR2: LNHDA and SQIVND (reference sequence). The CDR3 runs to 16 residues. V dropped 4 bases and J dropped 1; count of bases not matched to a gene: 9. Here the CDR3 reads CASSNPGTRDSYEQYF. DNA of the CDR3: TGTGCCAGTAGTAACCCCGGGACTAGAGATTCCTACGAGCAGTACTTC.

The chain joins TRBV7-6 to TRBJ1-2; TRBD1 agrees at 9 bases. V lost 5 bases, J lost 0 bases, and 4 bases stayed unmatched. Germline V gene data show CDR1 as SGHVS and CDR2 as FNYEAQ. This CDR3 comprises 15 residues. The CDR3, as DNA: TGTGCCAGCAGCCTCGGACAGGGGCCTAACTATGGCTACACCTTC. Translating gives CASSLGQGPNYGYTF.

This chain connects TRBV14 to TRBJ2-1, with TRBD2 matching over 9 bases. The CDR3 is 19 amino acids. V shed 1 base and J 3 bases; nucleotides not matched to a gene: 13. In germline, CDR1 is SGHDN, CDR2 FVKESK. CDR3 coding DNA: TGTGCCAGCAGCCAAGCACAGGATAAGAGCGGGAGGCACTACAATGAGCAGTTCTTC. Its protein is CASSQAQDKSGRHYNEQFF.